The rows below give T cell receptor beta chains drawn from one sample of a study of cytomegalovirus exposure and HLA in healthy donors. Some clones are missing from TCRdb's copy, which holds only in-frame ones; the method was immunoSEQ multiplex PCR. This sample has 180,000 or so clones, with 65% to 85% found just once. Sequenced input: PBMCs. These receptors all come from a woman between 50 and 59 years old in good health and CMV-seropositive. Each CDR3 is given with its conserved first and last residue. The order of the fields is V gene, clone size, J gene, D gene, CDR3 protein, CDR3 DNA. D genes are given only for firm matches. Clone size is shown for a subset of rows, as once, few, many or a class of expanded clone.

V gene: TRBV7-9; clone size: NA; J gene: TRBJ1-4; D gene: NA; CDR3 protein: CASSFTGLYPEKLFF; CDR3 DNA: TGTGCCAGCAGCTTCACCGGGTTATATCCTGAAAAACTGTTTTTT
V gene: TRBV21-1; clone size: NA; J gene: TRBJ2-6; D gene: NA; CDR3 protein: CASSIGGPSSGANVLTF; CDR3 DNA: TGTGCCAGCAGCATCGGGGGACCGAGCTCTGGGGCCAACGTCCTGACTTTC
V gene: TRBV28; clone size: NA; J gene: TRBJ2-5; D gene: NA; CDR3 protein: CASSGAILETQYF; CDR3 DNA: TGTGCCAGTTCTGGAGCTATATTAGAGACCCAGTACTTC
V gene: TRBV9; clone size: NA; J gene: TRBJ2-2; D gene: TRBD2; CDR3 protein: CASSPKMWGGDTGELFF; CDR3 DNA: TGTGCCAGCAGCCCCAAAATGTGGGGGGGGGACACCGGGGAGCTGTTTTTT
V gene: TRBV11-2; clone size: NA; J gene: TRBJ2-3; D gene: TRBD2; CDR3 protein: CASSLRTSGGAATDTQYF; CDR3 DNA: TGTGCCAGCAGCTTAAGGACTAGCGGGGGGGCCGCCACAGATACGCAGTATTTT
V gene: TRBV7-9; clone size: NA; J gene: TRBJ1-3; D gene: NA; CDR3 protein: CASSPTGGNTIYF; CDR3 DNA: TGTGCCAGCAGCCCGACAGGTGGAAACACCATATATTTT
V gene: TRBV7-2; clone size: NA; J gene: TRBJ1-4; D gene: NA; CDR3 protein: CASSLTGATNEKLFF; CDR3 DNA: TGTGCCAGCAGCCTTACCGGAGCAACTAATGAAAAACTGTTTTTT
V gene: TRBV7-2; clone size: NA; J gene: TRBJ2-3; D gene: NA; CDR3 protein: CASRPDSDTQYF; CDR3 DNA: TGTGCCAGCAGACCGGACTCCGATACGCAGTATTTT
V gene: TRBV29-1; clone size: NA; J gene: TRBJ2-7; D gene: TRBD1; CDR3 protein: CSVAVGTANEQYF; CDR3 DNA: TGCAGCGTTGCGGTGGGGACAGCTAACGAGCAGTACTTC
V gene: TRBV7-2; clone size: NA; J gene: TRBJ2-7; D gene: NA; CDR3 protein: CASSEAFWEQYF; CDR3 DNA: TGTGCCAGCAGCGAAGCGTTTTGGGAGCAGTACTTC
V gene: TRBV7-9; clone size: NA; J gene: TRBJ2-5; D gene: TRBD1; CDR3 protein: CASSPALRDRAIETQYF; CDR3 DNA: TGTGCCAGCAGCCCCGCCTTGAGGGACAGGGCGATAGAGACCCAGTACTTC
V gene: TRBV7-8; clone size: NA; J gene: TRBJ2-3; D gene: NA; CDR3 protein: CTSSLGSDTDTQYF; CDR3 DNA: TGTACCAGCAGCTTAGGGTCAGACACAGATACGCAGTATTTT
V gene: TRBV5-1; clone size: NA; J gene: TRBJ2-2; D gene: TRBD2; CDR3 protein: CASRGAGVPNTGELFF; CDR3 DNA: TGCGCCAGCAGAGGAGCGGGAGTTCCGAACACCGGGGAGCTGTTTTTT
V gene: TRBV6-5; clone size: NA; J gene: TRBJ1-2; D gene: NA; CDR3 protein: CAIATPGAGGYTF; CDR3 DNA: TGTGCCATCGCGACCCCTGGGGCTGGTGGCTACACCTTC
V gene: TRBV4-1; clone size: many; J gene: TRBJ1-5; D gene: NA; CDR3 protein: CASSQEAYQTHQPQHF; CDR3 DNA: TGCGCCAGCAGCCAAGAGGCGTATCAGACACATCAGCCCCAGCATTTT
V gene: TRBV7-2; clone size: NA; J gene: TRBJ1-4; D gene: TRBD1; CDR3 protein: CASSLVGQGEEKLFF; CDR3 DNA: TGTGCCAGCAGCTTAGTGGGACAGGGCGAGGAAAAACTGTTTTTT
V gene: TRBV5-1; clone size: NA; J gene: TRBJ2-2; D gene: TRBD2; CDR3 protein: CASSPGTSGNTGELFF; CDR3 DNA: TGCGCCAGCAGCCCCGGGACTAGCGGGAACACCGGGGAGCTGTTTTTT
V gene: TRBV5-1; clone size: NA; J gene: TRBJ2-2; D gene: TRBD1; CDR3 protein: CASSRGQGLGELFF; CDR3 DNA: TGCGCCAGCAGCCGGGGACAGGGGCTCGGGGAGCTGTTTTTT
V gene: TRBV19; clone size: NA; J gene: TRBJ1-2; D gene: NA; CDR3 protein: CASSILRQGHYGYTF; CDR3 DNA: TGTGCCAGTAGTATACTACGGCAGGGGCACTATGGCTACACCTTC
V gene: TRBV19; clone size: NA; J gene: TRBJ2-3; D gene: TRBD2; CDR3 protein: CARGTSGTDTQYF; CDR3 DNA: TGTGCCAGAGGGACTAGCGGCACAGATACGCAGTATTTT
V gene: TRBV2; clone size: few; J gene: TRBJ2-6; D gene: TRBD1; CDR3 protein: CASSGTGTGANVLTF; CDR3 DNA: TGTGCCAGCAGTGGGACAGGGACTGGGGCCAACGTCCTGACTTTC
V gene: TRBV6-5; clone size: NA; J gene: TRBJ1-5; D gene: NA; CDR3 protein: CASSYDRYQPQHF; CDR3 DNA: TGTGCCAGCAGTTACGACAGATATCAGCCCCAGCATTTT
V gene: TRBV7-9; clone size: NA; J gene: TRBJ1-1; D gene: TRBD1; CDR3 protein: CASSSPGPGGTEAFF; CDR3 DNA: TGTGCCAGCAGCTCGCCGGGGCCAGGGGGCACTGAAGCTTTCTTT
V gene: TRBV12-2; clone size: NA; J gene: TRBJ2-5; D gene: NA; CDR3 protein: CASRFRIRAGRGETQYF; CDR3 DNA: TGTGCAAGTCGCTTTAGGATTAGGGCGGGACGTGGTGAGACCCAGTACTTC
V gene: TRBV29-1; clone size: NA; J gene: TRBJ2-7; D gene: TRBD1; CDR3 protein: CSAMTGWDEQYF; CDR3 DNA: TGCAGCGCCATGACAGGGTGGGACGAGCAGTACTTC
V gene: TRBV10-3; clone size: NA; J gene: TRBJ2-7; D gene: NA; CDR3 protein: CAISTYSYEQYF; CDR3 DNA: TGTGCCATCAGTACTTACTCCTACGAGCAGTACTTC
V gene: TRBV13; clone size: NA; J gene: TRBJ1-6; D gene: NA; CDR3 protein: CASSARGFNSPLHF; CDR3 DNA: TGTGCCAGCAGCGCCCGGGGATTTAATTCACCCCTCCACTTT
V gene: TRBV5-1; clone size: NA; J gene: TRBJ2-3; D gene: TRBD2; CDR3 protein: CASSLTSGGTDTQYF; CDR3 DNA: TGCGCCAGCAGCCTAACTAGCGGGGGAACAGATACGCAGTATTTT
V gene: TRBV4-2; clone size: NA; J gene: TRBJ2-1; D gene: NA; CDR3 protein: CASSQDDDFPGEQFF; CDR3 DNA: TGTGCCAGCAGCCAAGATGACGACTTTCCCGGGGAGCAGTTCTTC
V gene: TRBV29-1; clone size: once; J gene: TRBJ1-2; D gene: TRBD1; CDR3 protein: CSVAGGDRAPLHYGYTF; CDR3 DNA: TGCAGCGTTGCGGGGGGGGACAGAGCCCCTTTGCACTATGGCTACACCTTC
V gene: TRBV10-3; clone size: NA; J gene: TRBJ2-1; D gene: TRBD2; CDR3 protein: CAISVVTSGTGNEQFF; CDR3 DNA: TGTGCCATCAGTGTCGTAACTAGCGGGACCGGCAATGAGCAGTTCTTC
V gene: TRBV7-6; clone size: NA; J gene: TRBJ2-5; D gene: NA; CDR3 protein: CASSFPPVGGKETQYF; CDR3 DNA: TGTGCCAGCAGCTTCCCTCCAGTCGGAGGGAAAGAGACCCAGTACTTC
V gene: TRBV5-1; clone size: NA; J gene: TRBJ1-2; D gene: TRBD1; CDR3 protein: CASSLQGPSIYGYTF; CDR3 DNA: TGCGCCAGCAGCTTACAGGGGCCGTCTATCTATGGCTACACCTTC
V gene: TRBV28; clone size: NA; J gene: TRBJ1-1; D gene: TRBD1; CDR3 protein: CASRLQGRYVNTEAFF; CDR3 DNA: TGTGCCAGCAGGTTACAGGGGCGCTACGTGAACACTGAAGCTTTCTTT
V gene: TRBV19; clone size: NA; J gene: TRBJ2-2; D gene: NA; CDR3 protein: CASSIEGGRTGELFF; CDR3 DNA: TGTGCCAGTAGTATAGAGGGGGGACGCACCGGGGAGCTGTTTTTT
V gene: TRBV7-3; clone size: NA; J gene: TRBJ2-1; D gene: NA; CDR3 protein: CASSFSNNEQFF; CDR3 DNA: TGTGCCAGCAGCTTCAGTAACAATGAGCAGTTCTTC
V gene: TRBV7-3; clone size: NA; J gene: TRBJ2-1; D gene: NA; CDR3 protein: CASSLRGYTYNEQFF; CDR3 DNA: TGTGCCAGCAGCTTAAGGGGCTACACCTACAATGAGCAGTTCTTC
V gene: TRBV7-3; clone size: NA; J gene: TRBJ2-5; D gene: NA; CDR3 protein: CASSFSPPETQYF; CDR3 DNA: TGTGCCAGCAGCTTTTCCCCCCCGGAGACCCAGTACTTC
V gene: TRBV6-5; clone size: NA; J gene: TRBJ2-3; D gene: TRBD2; CDR3 protein: CASSYFGGGGDTQYF; CDR3 DNA: TGTGCCAGCAGTTACTTTGGCGGGGGGGGAGATACGCAGTATTTT
V gene: TRBV5-1; clone size: NA; J gene: TRBJ2-1; D gene: TRBD2; CDR3 protein: CASSSSGGTSNEQFF; CDR3 DNA: TGCGCCAGCAGCTCTAGCGGGGGGACCAGCAATGAGCAGTTCTTC
V gene: TRBV28; clone size: NA; J gene: TRBJ1-5; D gene: NA; CDR3 protein: CASSFGQGDQPQHF; CDR3 DNA: TGTGCCAGCAGTTTCGGGCAGGGCGATCAGCCCCAGCATTTT
V gene: TRBV29-1; clone size: NA; J gene: TRBJ2-7; D gene: TRBD1; CDR3 protein: CSVRRQGADEQYF; CDR3 DNA: TGCAGCGTCCGTAGACAGGGGGCCGACGAGCAGTACTTC